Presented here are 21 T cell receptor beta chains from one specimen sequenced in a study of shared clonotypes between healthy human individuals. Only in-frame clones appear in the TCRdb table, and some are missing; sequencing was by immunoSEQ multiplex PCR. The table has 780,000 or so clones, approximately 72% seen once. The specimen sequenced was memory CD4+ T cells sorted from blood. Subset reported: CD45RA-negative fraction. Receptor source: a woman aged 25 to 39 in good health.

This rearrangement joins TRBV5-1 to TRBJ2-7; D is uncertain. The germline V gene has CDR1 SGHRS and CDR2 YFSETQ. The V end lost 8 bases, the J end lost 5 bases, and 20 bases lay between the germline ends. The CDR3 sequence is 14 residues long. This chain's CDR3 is CASRSSPSFDEQYF. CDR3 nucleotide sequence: TGCGCCAGTCGGAGTTCGCCATCTTTCGACGAGCAGTACTTC.

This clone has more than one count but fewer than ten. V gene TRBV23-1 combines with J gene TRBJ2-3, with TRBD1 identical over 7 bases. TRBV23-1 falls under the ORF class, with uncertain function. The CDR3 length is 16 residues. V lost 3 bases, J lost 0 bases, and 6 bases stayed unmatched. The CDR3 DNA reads TGCGCCAGCAGTCAGCCAGGGGGATCTAGCACAGATACGCAGTATTTT. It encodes CASSQPGGSSTDTQYF.

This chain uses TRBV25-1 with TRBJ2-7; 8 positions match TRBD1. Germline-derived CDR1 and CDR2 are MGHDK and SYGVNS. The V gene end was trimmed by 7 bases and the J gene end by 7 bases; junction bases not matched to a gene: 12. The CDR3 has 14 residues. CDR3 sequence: CASTSQGGPREQYF. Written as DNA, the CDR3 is TGTGCCAGCACCTCACAGGGGGGTCCGAGGGAGCAGTACTTC.

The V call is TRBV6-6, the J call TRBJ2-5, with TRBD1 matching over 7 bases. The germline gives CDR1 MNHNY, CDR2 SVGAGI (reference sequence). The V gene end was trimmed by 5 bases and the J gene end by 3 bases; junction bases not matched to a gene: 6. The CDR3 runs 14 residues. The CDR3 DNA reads TGTGCCAGCAGTGATGGACAGGTCAAAGAGACCCAGTACTTC. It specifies CASSDGQVKETQYF.

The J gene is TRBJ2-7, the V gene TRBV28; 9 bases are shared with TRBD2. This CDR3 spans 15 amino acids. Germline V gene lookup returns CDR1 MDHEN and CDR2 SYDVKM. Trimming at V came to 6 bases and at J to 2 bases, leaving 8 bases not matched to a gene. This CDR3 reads CASRATSGLPYEQYF. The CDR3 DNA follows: TGTGCCAGCAGGGCGACTAGCGGATTACCCTACGAGCAGTACTTC.

Here the CDR3 reads CASSTTGTSNQPQHF. For the CDR3, the DNA is TGTGCCAGCAGCACAACCGGGACGTCAAATCAGCCCCAGCATTTT. This chain links TRBV7-2 with TRBJ1-5; D might be TRBD1 (5 bases). This CDR3 is 15 amino acids long. Germline assignment: CDR1 SGHTA and CDR2 FQGNSA. Trimming removed 5 bases at V and 4 bases at J, with 15 bases between.

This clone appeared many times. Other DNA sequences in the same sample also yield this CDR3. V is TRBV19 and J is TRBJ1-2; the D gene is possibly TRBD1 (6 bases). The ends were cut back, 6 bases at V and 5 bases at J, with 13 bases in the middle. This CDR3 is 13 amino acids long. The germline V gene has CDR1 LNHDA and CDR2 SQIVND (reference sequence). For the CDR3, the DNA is TGTGCCAGTAGCCCGACAGGCGGTTATGGCTACACCTTC. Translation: CASSPTGGYGYTF.

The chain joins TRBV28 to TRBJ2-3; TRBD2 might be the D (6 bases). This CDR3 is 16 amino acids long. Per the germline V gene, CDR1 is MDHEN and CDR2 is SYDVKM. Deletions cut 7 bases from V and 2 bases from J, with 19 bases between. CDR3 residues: CASIKGQGGHTDTQYF. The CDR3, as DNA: TGTGCCAGCATCAAGGGGCAGGGAGGACACACAGATACGCAGTATTTT. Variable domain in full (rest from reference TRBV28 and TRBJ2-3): DVKVTQSSRYLVKRTGEKVFLECVQDMDHENMFWYRQDPGLGLRLIYFSYDVKMKEKGDIPEGYSVSREKKERFSLILESASTNQTSMYLCASIKGQGGHTDTQYFGPGTRLTVL.

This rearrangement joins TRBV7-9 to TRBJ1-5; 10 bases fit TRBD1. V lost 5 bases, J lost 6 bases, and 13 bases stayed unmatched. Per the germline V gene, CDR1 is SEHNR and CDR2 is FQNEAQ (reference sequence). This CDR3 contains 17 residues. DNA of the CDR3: TGTGCCAGCAGCCTAACTGGGCTCGACAGGGGGCTTCAGCCCCAGCATTTT. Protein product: CASSLTGLDRGLQPQHF.

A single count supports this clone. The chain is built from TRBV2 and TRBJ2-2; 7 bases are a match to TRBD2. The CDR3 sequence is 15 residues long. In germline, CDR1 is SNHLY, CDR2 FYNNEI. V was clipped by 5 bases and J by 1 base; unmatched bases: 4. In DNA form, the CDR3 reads TGTGCCAGCAGTTGGGCGGGAGTGAACACCGGGGAGCTGTTTTTT. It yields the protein CASSWAGVNTGELFF.

The DNA for the CDR3 is TGTGCCAGTAGTATGTCAGGGGAAAGTCAGCCCCAGCATTTT. Residues: CASSMSGESQPQHF. The gene calls are TRBV19 and TRBJ1-5, with D possibly matching TRBD1 (6 bases). The CDR3 is 14 amino acids. The germline V gene has CDR1 LNHDA and CDR2 SQIVND (reference sequence). Trimming cost V 3 bases and J 6 bases, with 12 bases left between them.

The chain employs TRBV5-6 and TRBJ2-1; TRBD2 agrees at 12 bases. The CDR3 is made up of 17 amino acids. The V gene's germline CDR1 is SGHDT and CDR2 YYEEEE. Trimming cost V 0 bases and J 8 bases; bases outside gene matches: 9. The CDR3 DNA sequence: TGTGCCAGCAGCTTGGGACTAGCGGGAGCGACAACCGATGAGCAGTTCTTC. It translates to CASSLGLAGATTDEQFF. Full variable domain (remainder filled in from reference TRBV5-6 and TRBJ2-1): DAGVTQSPTHLIKTRGQQVTLRCSPKSGHDTVSWYQQALGQGPQFIFQYYEEEERQRGNFPDRFSGHQFPNYSSELNVNALLLGDSALYLCASSLGLAGATTDEQFFGPGTRLTVL.

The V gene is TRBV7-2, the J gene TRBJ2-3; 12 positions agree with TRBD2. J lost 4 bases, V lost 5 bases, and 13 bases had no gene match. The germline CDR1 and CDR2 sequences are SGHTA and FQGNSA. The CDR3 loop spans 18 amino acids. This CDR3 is CASSRRTSGMIVADTQYF. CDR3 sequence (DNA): TGTGCCAGCAGCCGAAGGACTAGCGGGATGATCGTCGCAGATACGCAGTATTTT.

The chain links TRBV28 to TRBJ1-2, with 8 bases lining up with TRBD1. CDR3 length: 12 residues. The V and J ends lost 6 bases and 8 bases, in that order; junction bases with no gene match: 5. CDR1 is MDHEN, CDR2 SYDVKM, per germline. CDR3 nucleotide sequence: TGTGCCAGCAGCCAACAGGGGGAGGGCTACACCTTC. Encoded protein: CASSQQGEGYTF.

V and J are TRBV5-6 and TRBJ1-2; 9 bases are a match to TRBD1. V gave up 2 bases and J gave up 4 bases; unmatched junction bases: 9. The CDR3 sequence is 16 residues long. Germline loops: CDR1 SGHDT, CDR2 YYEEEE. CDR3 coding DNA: TGTGCCAGCAGCTTCGTGGGCCGGGACAGGGCCTATGGCTACACCTTC. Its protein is CASSFVGRDRAYGYTF.

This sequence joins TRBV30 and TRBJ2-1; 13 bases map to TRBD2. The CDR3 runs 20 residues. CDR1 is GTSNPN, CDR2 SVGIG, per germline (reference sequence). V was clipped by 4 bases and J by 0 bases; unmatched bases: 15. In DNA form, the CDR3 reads TGTGCCTGGAAAGGTTGGGCCGCGACTAGCGGGGGGAGCTCCTACAATGAGCAGTTCTTC. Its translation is CAWKGWAATSGGSSYNEQFF. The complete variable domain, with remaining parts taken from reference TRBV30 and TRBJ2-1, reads SQTIHQWPATLVQPVGSPLSLECTVEGTSNPNLYWYRQAAGRGLQLLFYSVGIGQISSEVPQNLSASRPQDRQFILSSKKLLLSDSGFYLCAWKGWAATSGGSSYNEQFFGPGTRLTVL.

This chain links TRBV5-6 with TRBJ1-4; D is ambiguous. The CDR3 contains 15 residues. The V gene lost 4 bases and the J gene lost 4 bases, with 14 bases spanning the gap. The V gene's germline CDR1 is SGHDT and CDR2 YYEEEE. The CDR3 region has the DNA TGTGCCAGCAGCCGACCGGGTCACGATAATGAAAAACTGTTTTTT. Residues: CASSRPGHDNEKLFF. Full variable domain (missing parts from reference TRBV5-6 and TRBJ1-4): DAGVTQSPTHLIKTRGQQVTLRCSPKSGHDTVSWYQQALGQGPQFIFQYYEEEERQRGNFPDRFSGHQFPNYSSELNVNALLLGDSALYLCASSRPGHDNEKLFFGSGTQLSVL.

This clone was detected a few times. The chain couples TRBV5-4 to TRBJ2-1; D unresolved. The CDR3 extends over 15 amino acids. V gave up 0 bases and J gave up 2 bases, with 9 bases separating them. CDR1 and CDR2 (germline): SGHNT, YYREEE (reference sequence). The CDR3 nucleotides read TGTGCCAGCAGCTTGGAAACGGGCCCCTACAATGAGCAGTTCTTC. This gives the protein CASSLETGPYNEQFF.

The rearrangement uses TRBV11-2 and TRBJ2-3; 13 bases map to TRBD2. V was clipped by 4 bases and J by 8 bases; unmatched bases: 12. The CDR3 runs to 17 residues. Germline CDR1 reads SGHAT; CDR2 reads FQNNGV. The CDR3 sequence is CASSYRPGTSGKVTQYF. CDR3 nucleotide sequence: TGTGCCAGCAGCTACCGCCCCGGGACTAGCGGGAAAGTTACGCAGTATTTT.

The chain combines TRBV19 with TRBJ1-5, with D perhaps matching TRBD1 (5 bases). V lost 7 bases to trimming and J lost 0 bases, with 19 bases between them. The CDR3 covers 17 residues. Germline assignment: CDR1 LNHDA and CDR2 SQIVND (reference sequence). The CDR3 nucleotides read TGTGCCAGTAAAATCCTTCTAATGGGGGGTAGCAATCAGCCCCAGCATTTT. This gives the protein CASKILLMGGSNQPQHF. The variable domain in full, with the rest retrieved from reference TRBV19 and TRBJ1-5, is DGGITQSPKYLFRKEGQNVTLSCEQNLNHDAMYWYRQDPGQGLRLIYYSQIVNDFQKGDIAEGYSVSREKKESFPLTVTSAQKNPTAFYLCASKILLMGGSNQPQHFGDGTRLSIL.

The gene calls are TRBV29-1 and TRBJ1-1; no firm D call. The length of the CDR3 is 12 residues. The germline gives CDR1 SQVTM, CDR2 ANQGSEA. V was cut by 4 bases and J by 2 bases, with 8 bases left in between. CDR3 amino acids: CSVARANTEAFF. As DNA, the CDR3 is TGCAGCGTTGCTCGGGCCAACACTGAAGCTTTCTTT.